The clone carrying this T cell receptor beta chain was detected many times. CDR3 length: 14 amino acids. CDR1 is SEHNR and CDR2 is FQNEAQ in the germline V gene (reference sequence). Trimming took 7 bases from V and 5 from J, leaving 15 bases between them. These data come from a study of response to subunit inactivated influenza vaccine. TCRdb used MiXCR to reprocess the RT-PCR reads, holding one entry per CDR3 protein. The table shows some 600,000 distinct CDR3 sequences, with 14% occurring only once. The sequence was obtained from a man in his fifties or sixties who received an inactivated influenza vaccine. The chain is built from TRBV7-9 and TRBJ2-1; D remains unclear. The source material was PBMCs from blood, sampled 14 days before vaccination. The CDR3 protein is CASTPLLIHNEQFF. Written as DNA, the CDR3 is TGTGCCAGCACCCCGCTACTAATCCACAATGAGCAGTTCTTC.